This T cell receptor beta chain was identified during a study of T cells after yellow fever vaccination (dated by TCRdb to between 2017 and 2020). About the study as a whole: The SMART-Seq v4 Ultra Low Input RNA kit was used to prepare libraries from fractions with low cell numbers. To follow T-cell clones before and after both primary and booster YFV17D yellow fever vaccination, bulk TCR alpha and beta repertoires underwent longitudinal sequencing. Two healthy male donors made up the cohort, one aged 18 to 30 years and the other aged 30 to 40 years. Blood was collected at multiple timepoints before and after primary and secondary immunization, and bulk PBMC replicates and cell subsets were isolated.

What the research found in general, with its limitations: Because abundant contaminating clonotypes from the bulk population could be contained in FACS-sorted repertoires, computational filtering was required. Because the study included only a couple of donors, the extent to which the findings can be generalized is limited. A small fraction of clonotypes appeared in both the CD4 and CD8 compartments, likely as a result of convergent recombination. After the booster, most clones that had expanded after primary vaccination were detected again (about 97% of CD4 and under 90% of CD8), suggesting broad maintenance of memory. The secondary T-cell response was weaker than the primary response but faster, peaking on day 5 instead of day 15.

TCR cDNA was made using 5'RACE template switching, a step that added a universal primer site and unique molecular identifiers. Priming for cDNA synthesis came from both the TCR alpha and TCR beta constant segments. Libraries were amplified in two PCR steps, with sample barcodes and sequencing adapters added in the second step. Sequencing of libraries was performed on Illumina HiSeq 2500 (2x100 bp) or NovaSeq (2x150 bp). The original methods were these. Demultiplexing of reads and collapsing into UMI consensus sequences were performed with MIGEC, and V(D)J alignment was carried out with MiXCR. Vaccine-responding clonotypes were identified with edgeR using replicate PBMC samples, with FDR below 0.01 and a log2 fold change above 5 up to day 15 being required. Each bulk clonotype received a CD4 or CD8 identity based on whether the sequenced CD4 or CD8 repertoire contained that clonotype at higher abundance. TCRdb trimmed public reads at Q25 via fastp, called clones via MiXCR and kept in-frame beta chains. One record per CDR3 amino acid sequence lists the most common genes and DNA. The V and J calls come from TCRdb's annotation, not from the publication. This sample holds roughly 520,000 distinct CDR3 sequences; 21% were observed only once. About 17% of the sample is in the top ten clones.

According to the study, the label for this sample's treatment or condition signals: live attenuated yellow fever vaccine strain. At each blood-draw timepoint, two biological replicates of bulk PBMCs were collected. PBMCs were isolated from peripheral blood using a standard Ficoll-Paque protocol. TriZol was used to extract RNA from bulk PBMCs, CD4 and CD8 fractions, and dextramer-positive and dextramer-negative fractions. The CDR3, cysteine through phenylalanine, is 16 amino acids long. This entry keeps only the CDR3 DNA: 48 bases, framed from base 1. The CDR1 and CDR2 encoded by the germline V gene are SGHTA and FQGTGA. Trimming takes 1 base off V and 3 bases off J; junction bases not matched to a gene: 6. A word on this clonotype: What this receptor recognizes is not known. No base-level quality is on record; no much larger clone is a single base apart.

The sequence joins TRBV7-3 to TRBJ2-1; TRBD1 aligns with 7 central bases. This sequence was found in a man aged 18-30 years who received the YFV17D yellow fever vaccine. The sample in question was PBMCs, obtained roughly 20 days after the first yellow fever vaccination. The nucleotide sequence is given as TGTGCCAGCAGCTTAAGCCCGCCAGGGGGCTACAATGAGCAGTTCTTC. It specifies CASSLSPPGGYNEQFF.